Detailed here is one TCR beta chain. The antigen is not known. TCRdb's table, derived via immunoSEQ multiplex PCR, lists solely in-frame clones and lacks some. The sample has tens of thousands of clones, roughly 77% seen once. Sequencing was preceded by expansion of antigen-specific CD4+ T cells with viral peptide pools in the ViraFEST assay. Once cultured for about 9 days, the cells underwent separation to obtain CD4+ T cells. From March to December 2020, the person had a SARS-CoV-2 infection that was confirmed by PCR. They grew over 1.5 million PBMC in each well, adding about 10 IU/ml IL-2 and 8 to 10 ug/ml peptides. V shed 3 bases and J shed 4 bases, with 6 bases lying between them. The CDR3 is 12 amino acids. The germline CDR1 and CDR2 sequences are SGHTA and FQGNSA. The entry originates in a study of vaccination effects on CD4 cells after COVID-19.

The sample in question was CD4+ T cells from PBMCs cultured with HIV peptides, obtained before COVID-19 vaccination. Subset in this sample: HIV-1 Nef peptide pool negative control/reference culture. This rearrangement joins TRBV7-2 to TRBJ1-1; no reliable D call. The TCR sequence derives from a human donor who had a prior SARS-CoV-2 infection. Here the CDR3 reads CASSFLATEAFF. The CDR3 nucleotides are TGTGCCAGCAGCTTCTTAGCCACTGAAGCTTTCTTT. Together with reference TRBV7-2 and TRBJ1-1, the CDR3 gives the full variable domain: GAGVSQSPSNKVTEKGKDVELRCDPISGHTALYWYRQSLGQGLEFLIYFQGNSAPDKSGLPSDRFSAERTGGSVSTLTIQRTQQEDSAVYLCASSFLATEAFFGQGTRLTVV.